This passage covers 21 T cell receptor beta chains from one sample sequenced in a study of response to subunit inactivated influenza vaccine. TCRdb re-called the RT-PCR reads with MiXCR, one entry per CDR3 protein. The sample contains 180,000 or so distinct CDR3 sequences, 12% of which appear only once. The same specimen was also included in a second study, on T cells expressing NK-cell markers. That investigation notes: The authors made TCR beta cDNA libraries by 5'RACE template switching. This switching added a universal primer site and UMIs.

Source: CD8+ T cells sorted from PBMCs, taken 11 to 12 days after vaccination. Every receptor here comes from a man aged 50-60 years who received an inactivated influenza vaccine.

The chain has TRBV10-2 and TRBJ2-5; the match to TRBD1 covers 8 bases. V shed 5 bases and J 1 base; nucleotides not matched to a gene: 9. Germline CDR1 and CDR2: WSHSY and SAAADI. The CDR3 length is 16 residues. DNA for the CDR3: TGCGCCAGCAGTACTCCGGGACAGGTGGGCCAAGAGACCCAGTACTTC. As protein: CASSTPGQVGQETQYF.

V gene TRBV12-3 or TRBV12-4 combines with J gene TRBJ2-2; a weak D match, TRBD1 (6 bases). The V gene lost 6 bases and the J gene lost 10 bases, with 15 bases spanning the gap. The CDR3 extends over 13 amino acids. The CDR3 protein is CASSPDRPEELFF. CDR3 coding DNA: TGTGCCAGCAGCCCGGACAGACCAGAGGAGCTGTTTTTT.

This clonotype was found many times. The chain has TRBV20-1 and TRBJ2-1; 9 bases map to TRBD2. The germline gives CDR1 DFQATT, CDR2 SNEGSKA (reference sequence). V gave up 5 bases and J gave up 7 bases; unmatched junction bases: 12. This CDR3 contains 15 residues. The CDR3 spells CSASLLSGGKNEQFF. CDR3 bases: TGCAGTGCTTCCCTCCTCAGCGGGGGGAAGAATGAGCAGTTCTTC.

This clonotype was recorded at least ten times. V is TRBV10-2 and J is TRBJ2-7; 9 bases line up with TRBD1. CDR1 is WSHSY, CDR2 SAAADI, per germline. This CDR3 spans 14 amino acids. Trimming removed 6 bases from V and 5 bases from J; junction bases left unmatched: 8. CDR3 coding DNA: TGCGCCAGCAGCCGGGACAGGGTTTTGGACGAGCAGTACTTC. Its translation: CASSRDRVLDEQYF.

The chain links TRBV6-2 or TRBV6-3 to TRBJ2-3; 13 bases are a match to TRBD2. Per germline, CDR1 MNHEY and CDR2 SVGEGT. The CDR3 length is 20 residues. The junction had 13 bases not matched to a gene; V was cut back by 2 bases and J by 2 bases. CDR3 in DNA: TGTGCCAGCAGTTACCCCTCTCAACTAGCGGGAGGGCCATCCACAGATACGCAGTATTTT. As protein: CASSYPSQLAGGPSTDTQYF.

This clonotype was found many times. V and J are TRBV4-1 and TRBJ2-7; 11 positions agree with TRBD2. From germline, CDR1 is MGHRA and CDR2 YSYEKL. V lost 0 bases and J lost 4; bases outside the gene matches: 5. The CDR3 consists of 16 residues. The CDR3 sequence is CASSQERSSGGYEQYF. For the CDR3, the DNA is TGCGCCAGCAGCCAAGAGAGGTCTAGCGGGGGGTACGAGCAGTACTTC.

The V gene is TRBV5-1, the J gene TRBJ2-1, with 13 bases fitting TRBD2. V was pared by 3 bases and J by 7 bases, with 7 bases of the junction left unmatched. The length of the CDR3 is 16 residues. Germline V gives CDR1 SGHRS, CDR2 YFSETQ. As DNA, the CDR3 is TGCGCCAGCAGCTACGGACTAGCGGGAGTTACGAATGAGCAGTTCTTC. Its translation: CASSYGLAGVTNEQFF.

This clonotype has at least ten counts. This rearrangement joins TRBV11-1 to TRBJ2-7, with D perhaps being TRBD1 or TRBD2 (5 bases each). CDR3 length: 11 residues. The germline gives CDR1 SGHAT, CDR2 FQDESV (reference sequence). Trimming took 8 bases from V and 4 from J, leaving 9 bases between them. The CDR3 is CASGGWYEQYF. The CDR3 DNA reads as TGTGCCAGCGGGGGATGGTACGAGCAGTACTTC.

This clonotype came up many times. V gene TRBV4-2 combines with J gene TRBJ2-2, with unresolved D. Germline V gene data show CDR1 as LGHNA and CDR2 as YNFKEQ. Trimming left V 4 bases short and J 4 bases short, with 10 bases between. The CDR3 sequence is 14 residues long. For the CDR3, the DNA is TGTGCCAGCAGCCGCGGTGTGGGCACCGGGGAGCTGTTTTTT. This translates into CASSRGVGTGELFF.

This chain's CDR3 is CASGPGLQNEQYF. CDR3 bases: TGTGCCAGCGGCCCCGGGCTCCAGAACGAGCAGTACTTC. The genes are TRBV5-7 and TRBJ2-7; no definite D call. TRBV5-7 is reported as an ORF; its role is uncertain. Trimming removed 7 bases from V and 5 bases from J, with 16 bases in between. The CDR3 is made up of 13 amino acids.

The CDR3 spells CASSLRQGGDTQYF. CDR3 bases: TGTGCCAGCAGCTTAAGGCAGGGTGGAGATACGCAGTATTTT. V gene TRBV7-8 combines with J gene TRBJ2-3; maybe TRBD1 (5 bases). CDR3 length: 14 amino acids. Between the trimmed V and J ends, which lost 2 bases and 5 bases, there was a span of 11 bases. Germline lookup yields CDR1 SGHVS and CDR2 FQNEAQ.

This clonotype was observed many times. V is TRBV7-8 and J is TRBJ1-2; D might be TRBD1 (5 bases). V shed 3 bases and J shed 2 bases, with 19 bases lying between them. The germline gives CDR1 SGHVS, CDR2 FQNEAQ. The CDR3 runs to 17 residues. The CDR3 DNA follows: TGTGCCAGCAGCTTCCCGGGACTTCCTACCCTGAACTATGGCTACACCTTC. It encodes CASSFPGLPTLNYGYTF.

This clonotype was recorded many times. The chain uses TRBV11-2 and TRBJ2-3; 8 bases are a match to TRBD2. Germline V gene data show CDR1 as SGHAT and CDR2 as FQNNGV. V gave up 6 bases and J gave up 2 bases; unmatched junction bases: 4. The CDR3 totals 14 residues. In DNA, the CDR3 is TGTGCCAGCAGTTCTAGCGGGTACACAGATACGCAGTATTTT. This sequence encodes CASSSSGYTDTQYF.

This clonotype was observed at least ten times. The V call is TRBV24-1, the J call TRBJ1-1; D is perhaps TRBD1 (6 bases). V gave up 7 bases and J gave up 3 bases, with 11 bases separating them. The germline V gene encodes CDR1 KGHDR and CDR2 SFDVKD. CDR3 length: 13 amino acids. This chain's CDR3 is CATSYREDTEAFF. The CDR3 region has the DNA TGTGCCACCAGCTACAGGGAGGACACTGAAGCTTTCTTT.

The V call is TRBV9, the J call TRBJ2-2, with TRBD2 matching 13 bases. The CDR3 has 18 amino acids. Germline-derived CDR1 and CDR2 are SGDLS and YYNGEE. V dropped 2 bases and J dropped 4; count of bases not matched to a gene: 8. CDR3 sequence: CASSVGLAGVMSTGELFF. The CDR3 DNA reads TGTGCCAGCAGCGTCGGACTAGCGGGAGTGATGAGCACCGGGGAGCTGTTTTTT.

V usage is TRBV15 and J usage is TRBJ1-4; unclear D gene. The CDR3 loop spans 12 amino acids. The germline CDR1 and CDR2 sequences are LNHNV and YYDKDF (reference sequence). Trimming took 0 bases from V and 11 from J, leaving 7 bases between them. The CDR3 coding sequence is TGTGCCACCAGCAGAGAGAACAGTAAACTGTTTTTT. Encoded protein: CATSRENSKLFF.

The chain couples TRBV10-3 to TRBJ2-1; TRBD2 agrees at 11 bases. This CDR3 contains 15 residues. Germline V CDR1 and CDR2: ENHRY, SYGVKD. V was pared by 3 bases and J by 9 bases, with 7 bases of the junction left unmatched. The CDR3 here is CAISDIAGGPVEQFF. The DNA for the CDR3 is TGTGCCATCAGTGATATAGCGGGAGGGCCAGTTGAGCAGTTCTTC.

V is TRBV29-1 and J is TRBJ1-1; D perhaps matches TRBD1 (6 bases). V lost 7 bases and J lost 1, with 13 bases in between. Germline CDR1 and CDR2: SQVTM and ANQGSEA. The CDR3 runs 13 residues. CDR3 sequence: CSAAGTQNTEAFF. Written as DNA, the CDR3 is TGCAGCGCTGCCGGGACACAGAACACTGAAGCTTTCTTT.

The chain joins TRBV6-2 or TRBV6-3 to TRBJ2-1; 12 nucleotides line up with TRBD1. There are 17 residues in the CDR3. V lost 2 bases and J lost 5; bases outside the gene matches: 7. Germline V gene data show CDR1 as MNHEY and CDR2 as SVGEGT. The CDR3 nucleotides read TGTGCCAGCAGTTACCGCCCGGGACAGGGGGCTCACAATGAGCAGTTCTTC. This gives the protein CASSYRPGQGAHNEQFF.

V usage is TRBV11-2 and J usage is TRBJ2-1; no reliable D call. The germline V and J ends were trimmed by 1 base and 8 bases, with 6 bases remaining between them. The CDR3 extends over 12 amino acids. Germline lookup yields CDR1 SGHAT and CDR2 FQNNGV. The chain's CDR3 is CASSLGVYEQFF. The CDR3 DNA reads as TGTGCCAGCAGCTTAGGGGTATATGAGCAGTTCTTC.

The CDR3 sequence is CSGIVWTDFIGGNEQFF. The CDR3, as DNA: TGCAGTGGGATAGTGTGGACCGATTTTATAGGTGGGAATGAGCAGTTCTTC. This rearrangement joins TRBV20-1 to TRBJ2-1, with no clear D. This CDR3 contains 17 residues. CDR1 and CDR2 from the germline V gene are DFQATT and SNEGSKA (reference sequence). With 7 bases removed from V and 7 bases from J, the gap between germline ends came to 29 bases.